The clone carrying this TCR beta chain has at least ten counts. This sample was taken from a study of kidney transplant recipient with SARS-CoV-2 infection. One entry per CDR3 protein results from TCRdb running MiXCR on the reads. The data contain approximately 240,000 distinct CDR3 sequences, 25% to 30% of them singletons. With 0 bases removed from V and 0 bases from J, the gap between germline ends came to 8 bases. Germline-derived CDR1 and CDR2 are LGHDT and YNNKEL (reference sequence). The CDR3 runs 16 residues. This rearrangement joins TRBV3-1 to TRBJ2-2; D gene uncertain. The clonotype comes from a male patient in his 30s who had COVID-19 and was a kidney transplant recipient. Some T cells may possibly be graft donor cells. Material: a blood sample, obtained at baseline and between days 110 and 120 from a kidney transplant recipient. The CDR3 region has the DNA TGTGCCAGCAGCCAAGATCCCGGAGCGAACACCGGGGAGCTGTTTTTT. Its translation is CASSQDPGANTGELFF.